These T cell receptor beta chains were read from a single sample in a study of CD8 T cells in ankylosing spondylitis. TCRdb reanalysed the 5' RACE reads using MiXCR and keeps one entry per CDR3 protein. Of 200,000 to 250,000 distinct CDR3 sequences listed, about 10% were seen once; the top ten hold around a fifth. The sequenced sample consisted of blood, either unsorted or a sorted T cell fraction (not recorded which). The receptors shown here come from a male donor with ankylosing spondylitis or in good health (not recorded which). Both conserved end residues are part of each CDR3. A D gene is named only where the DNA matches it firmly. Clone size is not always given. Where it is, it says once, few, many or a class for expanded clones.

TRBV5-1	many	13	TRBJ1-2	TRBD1	TGCGCCAGCAGCTGGGGGACAGCCTATGGCTACACCTTC	CASSWGTAYGYTF
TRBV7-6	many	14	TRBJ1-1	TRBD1	TGTGCCAGCAGCGTTAACAGGGGGGGCACTGAAGCTTTCTTT	CASSVNRGGTEAFF
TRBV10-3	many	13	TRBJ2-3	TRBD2	TGTGCCATGACTAGCGGGGGGGCAGATACGCAGTATTTT	CAMTSGGADTQYF
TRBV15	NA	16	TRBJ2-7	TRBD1	TGTGCCACCAGCAGAGATGTAGACAGGGTAGCCTACGAGCAGTACTTC	CATSRDVDRVAYEQYF
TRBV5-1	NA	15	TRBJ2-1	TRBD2	TGCGCCAGCAGCTTACTAGCGGGGGAGTACAATGAGCAGTTCTTC	CASSLLAGEYNEQFF
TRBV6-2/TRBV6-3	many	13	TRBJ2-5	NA	TGTGCCAGCAGTTATCGAGGGGTAGAGACCCAGTACTTC	CASSYRGVETQYF
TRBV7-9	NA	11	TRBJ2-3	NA	TGTGCCAGCAGCCCCCTCGATACGCAGTCTTTT	CASSPLDTQSF
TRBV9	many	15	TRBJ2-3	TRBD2	TGTGCCAGCAGCCCAGACGGGGGGTTTACAGATACGCAGTATTTT	CASSPDGGFTDTQYF
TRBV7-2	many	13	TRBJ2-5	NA	TGTGCCAGCAGCTTAGATTGGGGCGAGACCCAGTACTTC	CASSLDWGETQYF
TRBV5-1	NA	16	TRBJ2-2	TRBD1	TGCGCCATTGGGACAGGGGGCGCCGGGAACACCGGGGAGCTGTTTTTT	CAIGTGGAGNTGELFF
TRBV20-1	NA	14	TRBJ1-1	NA	TGCAGTGCAAACGGGGTTGGAGGGAACACTGAAGCTTTCTTT	CSANGVGGNTEAFF
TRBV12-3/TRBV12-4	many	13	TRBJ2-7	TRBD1	TGTGCCAGCAGTTCTCCAGGGGGCGAGGAGCAGTACTTC	CASSSPGGEEQYF
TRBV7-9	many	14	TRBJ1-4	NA	TGTGCCAGCAGCTTAGAACGAGGCGGTGAAAAACTGTTTTTT	CASSLERGGEKLFF
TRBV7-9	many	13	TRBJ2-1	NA	TGTGCCAGCAGCCCATCACAGGTCAATGAGCAGTTCTTC	CASSPSQVNEQFF
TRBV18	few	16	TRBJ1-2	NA	TGTGCCAGCTCACCACAGCCGGACGGGTCTAACTATGGCTACACCTTC	CASSPQPDGSNYGYTF
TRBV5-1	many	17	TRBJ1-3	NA	TGCGCCAGCAGCTTACTGGCCGGGACGGATGATGGAAACACCATATATTTT	CASSLLAGTDDGNTIYF
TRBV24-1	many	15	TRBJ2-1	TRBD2	TGTGCCACCAGTCTTGCTAGCGGGGGGTCGGGTGAGCAGTTCTTC	CATSLASGGSGEQFF
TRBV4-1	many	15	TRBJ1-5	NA	TGCGCCAGCAGCCAAGAGTGGGACAGCAATCAGCCCCAGCATTTT	CASSQEWDSNQPQHF
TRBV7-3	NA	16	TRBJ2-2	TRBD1	TGTGCCAGCAGCTCCCCGGGACAGGGATCTTCCGGGGAGCTGTTTTTT	CASSSPGQGSSGELFF
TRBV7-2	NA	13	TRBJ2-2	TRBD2	TGTGCCAGCAGCGTGGCGGGGGGCGGGGAGCTGTTTTTT	CASSVAGGGELFF
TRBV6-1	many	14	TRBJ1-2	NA	TGTGCCAGCAGTGTCCAGGCTGGGGGCTATGGCTACACCTTC	CASSVQAGGYGYTF
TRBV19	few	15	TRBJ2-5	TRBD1	TGTGCCAGTAGTATAGGGGGACAGGGCCAAGAGACCCAGTACTTC	CASSIGGQGQETQYF
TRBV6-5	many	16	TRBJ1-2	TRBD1	TGTGCCAGCAGTTACCCTTTGGACAGGGAGGTCTATGGCTACACCTTC	CASSYPLDREVYGYTF
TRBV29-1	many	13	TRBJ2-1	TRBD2	TGCAGCGCACTAGCGGGGGGGCCCAATGAGCAGTTCTTC	CSALAGGPNEQFF
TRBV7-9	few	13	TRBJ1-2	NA	TGTGCCGGAACAGGCAGTAACTTCTATGGCTACACCTTC	CAGTGSNFYGYTF
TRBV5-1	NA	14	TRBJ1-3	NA	TGCGCCAGCCGAACCGGTGCAGAGGGAAACACCATATATTTT	CASRTGAEGNTIYF
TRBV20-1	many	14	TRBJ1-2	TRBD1	TGCAGTGCCAGTCCGGGACAGGGAACCTATGGCTACACCTTC	CSASPGQGTYGYTF
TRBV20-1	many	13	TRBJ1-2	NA	TGCAGTGCCCTCGGGGGAGACAGAAGTGGCTACACCTTC	CSALGGDRSGYTF
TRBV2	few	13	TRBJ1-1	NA	TGTGCCAGCATTAATTTCCGAGACACTGAAGCTTTCTTT	CASINFRDTEAFF
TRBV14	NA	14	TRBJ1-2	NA	TGTGCCAGCAGCCAAGTGCGGACTGGAGGTGGCTACACCTTC	CASSQVRTGGGYTF
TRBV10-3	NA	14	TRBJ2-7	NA	TGTGCCATCAGTGGATTCCGCGAGACCTACGAGCAGTACTTC	CAISGFRETYEQYF
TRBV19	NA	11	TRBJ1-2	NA	TGTGCCAGCGGCGGGGACTATGGCTACACCTTC	CASGGDYGYTF
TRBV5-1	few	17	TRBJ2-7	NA	TGCGCCAGCAGCCCTCGGGGGCCTAGGGACAGCTCCTACGAGCAGTACTTC	CASSPRGPRDSSYEQYF
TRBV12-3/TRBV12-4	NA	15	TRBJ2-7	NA	TGTGCCAGCAGCCCATCGGGGCCCGGTCTCTACGAGCAGTACTTC	CASSPSGPGLYEQYF
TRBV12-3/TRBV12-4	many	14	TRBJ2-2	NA	TGTGCCAGCAGTTTAGTGGTGATGACCGGGGAGCTGTTTTTT	CASSLVVMTGELFF
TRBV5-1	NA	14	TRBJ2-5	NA	TGCGCCAGCAGCGGCGACTATCCGCAAGAGACCCAGTACTTC	CASSGDYPQETQYF
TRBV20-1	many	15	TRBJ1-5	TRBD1	TGCAGTGCTAGAGAAGGGGGACAGGGCAATCAGCCCCAGCATTTT	CSAREGGQGNQPQHF